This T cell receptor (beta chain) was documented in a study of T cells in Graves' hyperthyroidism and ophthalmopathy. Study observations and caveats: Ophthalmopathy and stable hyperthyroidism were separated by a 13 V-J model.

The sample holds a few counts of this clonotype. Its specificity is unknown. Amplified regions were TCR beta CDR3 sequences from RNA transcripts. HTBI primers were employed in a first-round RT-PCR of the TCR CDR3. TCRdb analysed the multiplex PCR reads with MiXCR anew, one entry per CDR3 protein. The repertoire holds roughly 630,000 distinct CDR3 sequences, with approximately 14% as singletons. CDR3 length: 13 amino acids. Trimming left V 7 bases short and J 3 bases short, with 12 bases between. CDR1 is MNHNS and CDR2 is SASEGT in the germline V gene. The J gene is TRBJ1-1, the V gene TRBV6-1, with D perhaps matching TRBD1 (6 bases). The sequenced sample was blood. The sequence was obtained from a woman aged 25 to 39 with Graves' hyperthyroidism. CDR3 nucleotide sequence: TGTGCCAGCACTACAAACAGGGACACTGAAGCTTTCTTT. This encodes CASTTNRDTEAFF.